Listed below are T cell receptor beta chains from one sample, sequenced in a study of cytomegalovirus exposure and HLA in healthy donors. Measured with immunoSEQ multiplex PCR; TCRdb has only the in-frame clones, and not every one. The sample yields 130,000 to 150,000 clones, around three quarters seen once. Sequenced: PBMCs. All receptors derive from a man in his late teens or twenties in good health and CMV-seronegative. Each CDR3 is given with its conserved first and last residue. D genes are given only for firm matches. Expanded clones are given a class, and other clones once, few, many or no size at all.

NA	TRBV5-1	TRBJ2-3	NA	TGCGCCAGCAGCTCCCAGGTTAGCACAGATACGCAGTATTTT	CASSSQVSTDTQYF
NA	TRBV4-3	TRBJ2-1	TRBD1	TGCGCCAGCAGCCAAGTACTACAGGGGAATGAGCAGTTCTTC	CASSQVLQGNEQFF
NA	TRBV18	TRBJ1-6	TRBD1	TGTGCCAGCTCACCAATTGCTCTCGACAGGGCCGGGAGTAATTCACCCCTCCACTTT	CASSPIALDRAGSNSPLHF
few	TRBV10-3	TRBJ1-3	NA	TGTGCCATCAGTTACCGAGGAAGTCAAGCGGGGAACACCATATATTTT	CAISYRGSQAGNTIYF
NA	TRBV7-9	TRBJ2-2	NA	TGTGCCAGCCCAAACTTGCAGGGGAACACCGGGGAGCTGTTTTTT	CASPNLQGNTGELFF
NA	TRBV5-1	TRBJ2-5	TRBD2	TGCGCCAGCAGCTTGGCCCTAGCGGGGGGAGAGACCCAGTACTTC	CASSLALAGGETQYF
once	TRBV2	TRBJ2-3	NA	TGTGCCAGCAGTGAAAGGGCGGGGGCCAGCACAGATACGCAGTATTTT	CASSERAGASTDTQYF
NA	TRBV19	TRBJ1-2	TRBD1	TGTGCCGGGGGGACAGGGGCTGGCTATGGCTACACCTTC	CAGGTGAGYGYTF
NA	TRBV7-9	TRBJ1-1	NA	TGTGCCAGCAGCTTAGCGGGGCTCGGCACTGAAGCTTTCTTT	CASSLAGLGTEAFF
once	TRBV19	TRBJ2-3	NA	TGTGCCAGTAGTATATTTATAGGGACTTCCACAGATACGCAGTATTTT	CASSIFIGTSTDTQYF
NA	TRBV2	TRBJ1-2	TRBD1	TGTGCCAGCAGGAGGGACTCCGGGACAGGGGGGGGCTACACCTTC	CASRRDSGTGGGYTF